This TCR beta chain was captured in a study of shared clonotypes between healthy human individuals (dated by TCRdb to the early 2020s). Broadly, across the study: The cohort comprised a couple of women and a few men aged 18 to 49 years. Per donor, three plates each were used for CD4 naive and CD4 memory, two for CD8 naive, and one for CD8 memory. The study deeply sequenced blood TCR repertoires of five healthy adults to estimate repertoire size and the extent of clonotype sharing between individuals. Libraries were prepared and TCR repertoires were sequenced by different laboratories using diverse techniques, in order to increase sequencing depth and limit assay-specific biases. Per donor, leukapheresis produced somewhere between about 0.9 and 10 billion PBMCs. General study outcomes and caveats: Sharing across a handful of donors was observed for approximately 5% of naive CD4, less than 4% of naive CD8, 2% to 2.5% of memory CD4, and roughly 0.4% of memory CD8 clonotypes. Based on pairwise subsampling, the degree of clonotype sharing among donors was expected to be affected by sequencing depth. Larger estimated clonotype richness was generally found for naive subsets than for memory subsets. Compared with non-shared clonotypes, clonotypes shared by all four sorted-subset donors had higher generation probabilities. The small number of donors limited the genetic and exposure-history diversity represented. Sampling was restricted to blood, and TCR repertoires in tissues likely differ from the TCR repertoires found in blood. Incomplete sequencing was indicated by rarefaction of sorted-subset datasets, despite the large sequencing depth.

Using the deep immunoSEQ assay, multiplex PCR amplified TCR CDR3 regions from genomic DNA. Extracted genomic DNA from each cell subset was spread evenly across all wells of several immunoSEQ 96-well plates, with each plate serving as a replicate. For sorted subsets, approximately 210 ng of genomic DNA, equivalent to roughly 33,000 T cell genomes, went into each replicate PCR. Purified libraries were measured with a Qubit 3.0 fluorometer, size-checked on a Bioanalyzer 2100, and measured again with the KAPA Library Quantification kit. Every immunoSEQ 96-well plate was sequenced on a separate single-read 150-cycle Illumina NextSeq 550 flow cell. The source study handled its data this way. Because the immunoSEQ output included only junctional sequences and no quality scores, the filtering could not be the same as the filtering used for full-length reads. To assign V/J genes and CDR3, sequences were annotated against IMGT germline references using PyIR, a Python wrapper for IgBLAST v1.9. Reads were filtered out if the reads had weak V/J assignments (E-value above 1e-6), no CDR3, stop codons, out-of-frame junctions, or ambiguous translated residues. V3J clonotypes were defined as sequences sharing the same inferred V gene, J gene, and CDR3 amino acid sequence. The percentage overlap between two repertoires was calculated by dividing the number of shared unique clonotypes by the size of the smaller repertoire. Richness of each repertoire was evaluated using RTK rarefaction, the Chao1 estimator, and Recon v2.1 estimates of unobserved clonotypes. For all TCRbeta clonotypes obtained by the gDNA method from a few donors, generation probabilities were computed with OLGA. TCRdb provides this immuneACCESS table in a form limited to in-frame rearrangements. Some clones are lacking; in checked studies, under half of them reflect an unresolved V gene, and why the rest are absent is not known. The V and J calls and clone size were taken over from that table, and D and trimming were inferred from the DNA. The sample table contains about 1.1 million clones; only one count was recorded for 70% to 80% of them. Clones ranked in the top ten supply 0.89% of the sample.

Trimming costs V 4 bases and J 0 bases, and their ends lie 10 bases apart. Inclusive of the bounding cysteine and phenylalanine, the CDR3 is 15 residues long. The retained sequence is limited to the CDR3, 45 bases, with the frame set at the first base. The germline V gene supplies CDR1 MDHEN and CDR2 SYDVKM. The donors were healthy, HIV-negative adults with no recently reported acute infections or vaccinations. Only Caucasian adults living in Nashville, Tennessee, USA were represented among the donors. Magnetic negative selection was used to enrich CD4+ T cells, after which naive cells were positively selected on CD45RA and the negative fraction became the memory subset. Blood was collected by leukapheresis, and PBMCs were isolated by Ficoll-Histopaque density gradient centrifugation and then cryopreserved in liquid nitrogen vapor phase. Analytical flow cytometry was used to check the purity and quantity of each magnetically sorted T cell population. Genomic DNA was isolated from each sorted fraction and quantified by UV absorbance on a Nanodrop 2000c.

As concerns this clone: Its antigen remains undetermined. Base-call qualities are not available, and no considerably larger clone is one nucleotide away.

The chain is made from TRBV28 and TRBJ2-4; confidence is insufficient to name the D gene. Input material: memory CD4+ T cells from PBMCs. The cell subset or site label here, explained by the study, means: CD45RA-negative fraction. This sequence was found in a man between 18 and 35 years old in good health. Some clones in this sample may be carry-over from other donors' samples. In nucleotide form, the sequence is TGTGCCAGCAGTTCGACATTACTAGCCAAAAACATTCAGTACTTC. It translates to CASSSTLLAKNIQYF.